A selection of T cell receptor beta chains follows, all from one sample in a study of blood T cell repertoires in COVID-19. The table came from immunoSEQ multiplex PCR; TCRdb's copy has only in-frame clones and leaves some out. The sample holds some 290,000 clones, approximately 89% seen once. The sequenced material came from PBMCs or T cells enriched from blood (not recorded which). These receptors originate from a woman in her twenties or thirties who had recovered from COVID-19. The CDR3 runs from the conserved cysteine through the conserved F or W. The D gene is left open where the match is weak. Clone size is stated in some rows and not others, as once, few, many or a class when expanded.

clone size: NA
D gene: NA
J gene: TRBJ2-7
V gene: TRBV9
CDR3 DNA: TGTGCCAGCAGCCCAACTGACTACCCTACCTACGAGCAGTACTTC
CDR3 protein: CASSPTDYPTYEQYF

clone size: NA
D gene: NA
J gene: TRBJ2-7
V gene: TRBV11-2
CDR3 DNA: TGTGCCAGCAGCTTGAGGCGGAGGAGATACGAGCAGTACTTC
CDR3 protein: CASSLRRRRYEQYF

clone size: NA
D gene: NA
J gene: TRBJ2-4
V gene: TRBV2
CDR3 DNA: TGTGCCAGCAGTGGTGAGGGATTGAACATTCAGTACTTC
CDR3 protein: CASSGEGLNIQYF

clone size: NA
D gene: NA
J gene: TRBJ2-1
V gene: TRBV28
CDR3 DNA: TGTGCCAGCAGAGCAGACTCAAATGAGCAGTTCTTC
CDR3 protein: CASRADSNEQFF

clone size: NA
D gene: NA
J gene: TRBJ1-2
V gene: TRBV30
CDR3 DNA: TGTGCCTGGAGTGTACAGGGTGGCTACACCTTC
CDR3 protein: CAWSVQGGYTF

clone size: NA
D gene: TRBD2
J gene: TRBJ2-1
V gene: TRBV10-1
CDR3 DNA: TGCGCCAGCAGTGAGTCACTCGGACTAGCGGGATACAATGAGCAGTTCTTC
CDR3 protein: CASSESLGLAGYNEQFF

clone size: NA
D gene: TRBD1
J gene: TRBJ1-4
V gene: TRBV19
CDR3 DNA: TGTGCCAGTAGTCCGCTCGCAGGGACAGGTCCGAGAGAAAAACTGTTTTTT
CDR3 protein: CASSPLAGTGPREKLFF

clone size: NA
D gene: TRBD2
J gene: TRBJ2-1
V gene: TRBV7-9
CDR3 DNA: TGTGCCAGCAGCCCGCGCTCCGGGACTAGCGGGAGGGCCATAGATGAGCAGTTCTTC
CDR3 protein: CASSPRSGTSGRAIDEQFF

clone size: NA
D gene: TRBD1
J gene: TRBJ1-2
V gene: TRBV7-9
CDR3 DNA: TGTGCCAGCAGCTTAGGGCCGGGACAGTACTATGGCTACACCTTC
CDR3 protein: CASSLGPGQYYGYTF

clone size: NA
D gene: NA
J gene: TRBJ1-5
V gene: TRBV10-3
CDR3 DNA: TGTGCCAACTCCCCGACCGGGAAAAGCAATCAGCCCCAGCATTTT
CDR3 protein: CANSPTGKSNQPQHF

clone size: NA
D gene: TRBD1
J gene: TRBJ2-5
V gene: TRBV5-4
CDR3 DNA: TGTGCCAGCAGTTCTATGGGACAGGGTGATGAGACCCAGTACTTC
CDR3 protein: CASSSMGQGDETQYF

clone size: NA
D gene: NA
J gene: TRBJ1-2
V gene: TRBV9
CDR3 DNA: TGTGCCAGCAGCGTAGTGGGGGGTACCGATATTTCGTTCTACACCTTC
CDR3 protein: CASSVVGGTDISFYTF

clone size: NA
D gene: NA
J gene: TRBJ1-1
V gene: TRBV30
CDR3 DNA: TGTGCCTGGGGGGCACAGAGGAACACTGAAGCTTTCTTT
CDR3 protein: CAWGAQRNTEAFF

clone size: once
D gene: TRBD1
J gene: TRBJ2-7
V gene: TRBV20-1
CDR3 DNA: TGCAGTGCTTGTGGACAGGGGGCAGGGGAGCAGTACTTC
CDR3 protein: CSACGQGAGEQYF

clone size: NA
D gene: TRBD1
J gene: TRBJ1-4
V gene: TRBV5-1
CDR3 DNA: TGCGCCAGCAGCGCAGGACAGGGGGCCGGTGAAAAACTGTTTTTT
CDR3 protein: CASSAGQGAGEKLFF

clone size: NA
D gene: NA
J gene: TRBJ2-7
V gene: TRBV7-3
CDR3 DNA: TGTGCCAGCAGCTTAACCGGGAGCTCCTACGAGCAGTACTTC
CDR3 protein: CASSLTGSSYEQYF

clone size: NA
D gene: TRBD2
J gene: TRBJ2-1
V gene: TRBV29-1
CDR3 DNA: TGCAGCGTTGAAGGACTAGCGGTTAAGAGCTCCTACAATGAGCAGTTCTTC
CDR3 protein: CSVEGLAVKSSYNEQFF

clone size: once
D gene: NA
J gene: TRBJ1-5
V gene: TRBV30
CDR3 DNA: TGTGCCTGGAGTTTTTGTGGATGGACAGAATATCAGCCCCAGCATTTT
CDR3 protein: CAWSFCGWTEYQPQHF

clone size: NA
D gene: TRBD1
J gene: TRBJ1-4
V gene: TRBV30
CDR3 DNA: TGTGCCTTAGGACAGGCAACTAATGAAAAACTGTTTTTT
CDR3 protein: CALGQATNEKLFF

clone size: NA
D gene: NA
J gene: TRBJ1-6
V gene: TRBV11-2
CDR3 DNA: TGTGCCAGCAGCCTTAGGACAGTCTCGACAAATTCACCCCTCCACTTT
CDR3 protein: CASSLRTVSTNSPLHF

clone size: NA
D gene: NA
J gene: TRBJ2-7
V gene: TRBV12-3/TRBV12-4
CDR3 DNA: TGTGCCACCGGTAAGAGCTCCTACGAGCAGTACTTC
CDR3 protein: CATGKSSYEQYF

clone size: NA
D gene: TRBD2
J gene: TRBJ2-3
V gene: TRBV11-3
CDR3 DNA: TGTGCCAGCAGCTTATCTGGGACTAGCCCAGATACGCAGTATTTT
CDR3 protein: CASSLSGTSPDTQYF

clone size: NA
D gene: NA
J gene: TRBJ2-1
V gene: TRBV18
CDR3 DNA: TGTGCCAGCTCACCACCGGGGCTTAGCTTCTTTTATGAGCAGTTCTTC
CDR3 protein: CASSPPGLSFFYEQFF

clone size: once
D gene: TRBD2
J gene: TRBJ2-7
V gene: TRBV2
CDR3 DNA: TGTGCCAGAGGACTAGCGGGGTACGAGCAGTACTTC
CDR3 protein: CARGLAGYEQYF

clone size: NA
D gene: TRBD2
J gene: TRBJ2-2
V gene: TRBV14
CDR3 DNA: TGTGCCAGCAGCCAAGGGAATGGTGCGGGAGGAAACACCGGGGAGCTGTTTTTT
CDR3 protein: CASSQGNGAGGNTGELFF

clone size: NA
D gene: NA
J gene: TRBJ1-6
V gene: TRBV12-3/TRBV12-4
CDR3 DNA: TGTGCCAGCACTAGATCGAATTCACCCCTCCACTTT
CDR3 protein: CASTRSNSPLHF

clone size: once
D gene: TRBD1
J gene: TRBJ1-4
V gene: TRBV19
CDR3 DNA: TGTGCCAGCAGGGGGCAGAATAATGAAAAACTGTTTTTT
CDR3 protein: CASRGQNNEKLFF

clone size: NA
D gene: TRBD1
J gene: TRBJ2-3
V gene: TRBV3-1/TRBV3-2
CDR3 DNA: TGTGCCAGCAGCCCCGGGACAGGGGCCACTTTCGTAGATACGGTCAGGCAGTATTTT
CDR3 protein: CASSPGTGATFVDTVRQYF

clone size: few
D gene: NA
J gene: TRBJ1-1
V gene: TRBV5-1
CDR3 DNA: TGCGCCAGCCACCACTACAGGGCCGGCACTGAAGCTTTCTTT
CDR3 protein: CASHHYRAGTEAFF

clone size: NA
D gene: TRBD1
J gene: TRBJ1-1
V gene: TRBV4-2
CDR3 DNA: TGTGCCAGCAGCCAAGAGTTGGGGGACAGGAGGAACACTGAAGCTTTCTTT
CDR3 protein: CASSQELGDRRNTEAFF

clone size: NA
D gene: NA
J gene: TRBJ2-7
V gene: TRBV5-1
CDR3 DNA: TGCGCCAGCAGCCGAAACAGGGAAGCCTACGAGCAGTACTTC
CDR3 protein: CASSRNREAYEQYF

clone size: NA
D gene: TRBD2
J gene: TRBJ2-5
V gene: TRBV7-2
CDR3 DNA: TGTGCCAGCAGCTGGACTAGCGGGAGTGGAGAGACCCAGTACTTC
CDR3 protein: CASSWTSGSGETQYF

clone size: NA
D gene: NA
J gene: TRBJ2-7
V gene: TRBV4-2
CDR3 DNA: TGTGCCAGCAGCCAACCAGTGGGGGCCGGGAGGATAGTCTACGAGCAGTACTTC
CDR3 protein: CASSQPVGAGRIVYEQYF

clone size: NA
D gene: NA
J gene: TRBJ1-3
V gene: TRBV7-2
CDR3 DNA: TGTGCCAGCAGCCCTGCAGGGCCTGGAAACACCATATATTTT
CDR3 protein: CASSPAGPGNTIYF

clone size: NA
D gene: NA
J gene: TRBJ1-4
V gene: TRBV19
CDR3 DNA: TGTGCCAGTAGTACGCAGACGGGAGAAAAACTGTTTTTT
CDR3 protein: CASSTQTGEKLFF

clone size: NA
D gene: NA
J gene: TRBJ2-7
V gene: TRBV5-6
CDR3 DNA: TGTGCCAGCAGCTTACGGGGGATCTACGAGCAGTACTTC
CDR3 protein: CASSLRGIYEQYF

clone size: once
D gene: TRBD2
J gene: TRBJ2-1
V gene: TRBV7-3
CDR3 DNA: TGTGCCAGCAGCTTTTCAGCGGGGACCTACAATGAGCAGTTCTTC
CDR3 protein: CASSFSAGTYNEQFF

clone size: NA
D gene: TRBD2
J gene: TRBJ2-7
V gene: TRBV28
CDR3 DNA: TGTGCCAGCCTCACCGGGACGGGGGGGATCGAGCAGTACTTC
CDR3 protein: CASLTGTGGIEQYF

clone size: NA
D gene: TRBD1
J gene: TRBJ2-7
V gene: TRBV13
CDR3 DNA: TGTGCCAGCAGCCGAACTTCCTGGACAGGGGGAACCGAGCAGTACTTC
CDR3 protein: CASSRTSWTGGTEQYF

clone size: NA
D gene: NA
J gene: TRBJ2-7
V gene: TRBV28
CDR3 DNA: TGTGCCAGCAGTTTACCACAGAGTTTTATCTACGAGCAGTACTTC
CDR3 protein: CASSLPQSFIYEQYF

clone size: NA
D gene: TRBD1
J gene: TRBJ1-5
V gene: TRBV19
CDR3 DNA: TGTGCCAGTAACGACAGGGCCAATCAGCCCCAGCATTTT
CDR3 protein: CASNDRANQPQHF

clone size: NA
D gene: NA
J gene: TRBJ1-1
V gene: TRBV6-5
CDR3 DNA: TGTGCCAGTAGAGGGTTGAACACTGAAGCTTTCTTT
CDR3 protein: CASRGLNTEAFF

clone size: once
D gene: TRBD1
J gene: TRBJ1-2
V gene: TRBV5-1
CDR3 DNA: TGCGCCAGCAGCTTAAGGACAGGTATCTATGGCTACACCTTC
CDR3 protein: CASSLRTGIYGYTF

clone size: once
D gene: TRBD2
J gene: TRBJ2-1
V gene: TRBV7-2
CDR3 DNA: TGTGCCAGCAGCTTAGCTGAGGGACTAGCGGTTTACAATGAGCAGTTCTTC
CDR3 protein: CASSLAEGLAVYNEQFF

clone size: NA
D gene: TRBD1
J gene: TRBJ1-2
V gene: TRBV13
CDR3 DNA: TGTGCCAGCAGCCCGGGTGGGGGACAGGGATTCATTGATGGCTACACCTTC
CDR3 protein: CASSPGGGQGFIDGYTF